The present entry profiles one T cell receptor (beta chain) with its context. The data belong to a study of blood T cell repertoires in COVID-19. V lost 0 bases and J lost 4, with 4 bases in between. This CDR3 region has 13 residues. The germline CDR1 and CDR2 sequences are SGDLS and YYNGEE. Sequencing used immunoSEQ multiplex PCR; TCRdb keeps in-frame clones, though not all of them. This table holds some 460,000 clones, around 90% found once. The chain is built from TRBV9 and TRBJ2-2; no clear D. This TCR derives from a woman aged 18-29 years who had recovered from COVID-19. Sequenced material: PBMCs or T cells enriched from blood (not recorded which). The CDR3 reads CASSVDSTGELFF. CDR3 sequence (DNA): TGTGCCAGCAGCGTAGACAGCACCGGGGAGCTGTTTTTT.